One sample yielded the 13 T cell receptor beta chains listed below, sequenced in a study of T cells expressing NK-cell markers. TCRdb reprocessed the 5' RACE reads; each CDR3 protein has one entry and no DNA is given. This repertoire includes some 390,000 distinct CDR3 sequences. Material: blood T cells: a sorted CD56 or NKG2C T cell subset, CD4+ or CD8+ T cells, or bulk PBMC T cells (not recorded which). The receptors originated from a woman aged 50 to 65 in good health.

This chain uses TRBV7-2 with TRBJ1-4. The V gene's germline CDR1 is SGHTA and CDR2 FQGNSA. The CDR3 loop spans 14 amino acids. The CDR3 is CASSQQATNEKLFF.

The rearrangement joins TRBV5-1 to TRBJ2-1; without DNA, the TCRdb call of TRBD2 cannot be checked. Germline CDR1 SGHRS, CDR2 YFSETQ. There are 17 residues in the CDR3. CDR3 protein: CASSPPSGRLGSNEQFF.

The chain employs TRBV12-3 or TRBV12-4 and TRBJ1-1. The CDR3 runs to 12 residues. The CDR3 spells CATGGGASEAFF.

The J gene is TRBJ2-3, the V gene TRBV20-1; lacking DNA, the TRBD2 call made by TCRdb goes unchecked. Germline values: CDR1 DFQATT, CDR2 SNEGSKA (reference sequence). The CDR3 totals 15 residues. CDR3 protein: CSARDLGGLTDTQYF.

The gene calls are TRBV5-4 and TRBJ1-1. Germline V gives CDR1 SGHNT, CDR2 YYREEE (reference sequence). The CDR3 sequence is 14 residues long. This CDR3 reads CASSRVGVNTEAFF. The variable domain in full, with the rest retrieved from reference TRBV5-4 and TRBJ1-1, is ETGVTQSPTHLIKTRGQQVTLRCSSQSGHNTVSWYQQALGQGPQFIFQYYREEENGRGNFPPRFSGLQFPNYSSELNVNALELDDSALYLCASSRVGVNTEAFFGQGTRLTVV.

This rearrangement joins TRBV6-5 to TRBJ2-1. This CDR3 has 12 amino acids. The germline gives CDR1 MNHEY, CDR2 SVGAGI. CDR3 in amino acids: CASRNAHNEQFF.

The V gene is TRBV4-2, the J gene TRBJ2-3; TCRdb lists TRBD2, though no DNA is available to test this call. The CDR3 runs 16 residues. The V gene's germline CDR1 is LGHNA and CDR2 YNFKEQ. CDR3 sequence: CASSQVPGGFGDTQYF.

The chain links TRBV20-1 to TRBJ2-3; the TRBD2 assignment by TCRdb is unverifiable without DNA. This CDR3 spans 12 amino acids. Germline CDR1 DFQATT, CDR2 SNEGSKA (reference sequence). The CDR3 region is CSAGGNTDTQYF.

This chain connects TRBV12-3 or TRBV12-4 to TRBJ1-4; TCRdb's assignment of TRBD1 cannot be checked, as there is no DNA. CDR3 length equals 15 residues. CDR3 sequence: CASSPPGAPNEKLFF.

V gene TRBV2 combines with J gene TRBJ2-5; TCRdb proposes TRBD2, but this gene call is untestable without DNA. The CDR3 totals 16 residues. Germline assignment: CDR1 SNHLY and CDR2 FYNNEI. CDR3 protein: CASSRGLAASGETQYF.

The chain uses TRBV29-1 and TRBJ2-4; TCRdb indicates TRBD1, and absent DNA this call remains unverified. Germline assignment: CDR1 SQVTM and CDR2 ANQGSEA. This CDR3 contains 12 residues. The CDR3 loop reads CSVDRVRNIQYF. Drawing the rest from reference TRBV29-1 and TRBJ2-4, the complete variable domain is SAVISQKPSRDICQRGTSLTIQCQVDSQVTMMFWYRQQPGQSLTLIATANQGSEATYESGFVIDKFPISRPNLTFSTLTVSNMSPEDSSIYLCSVDRVRNIQYFGAGTRLSVL.

This sequence joins TRBV19 and TRBJ1-5; TCRdb designates TRBD1, a call that cannot be tested without DNA. The CDR3 covers 15 residues. CDR1 is LNHDA and CDR2 is SQIVND in the germline V gene (reference sequence). CDR3 protein: CASRQTGVSNQPQHF.

This chain links TRBV5-1 with TRBJ1-1; TCRdb gives TRBD1 as the D gene, but with no DNA this cannot be confirmed. This CDR3 comprises 17 residues. CDR1 and CDR2 from the germline V gene are SGHRS and YFSETQ. The CDR3 is CASSPTRGLIMNTEAFF.